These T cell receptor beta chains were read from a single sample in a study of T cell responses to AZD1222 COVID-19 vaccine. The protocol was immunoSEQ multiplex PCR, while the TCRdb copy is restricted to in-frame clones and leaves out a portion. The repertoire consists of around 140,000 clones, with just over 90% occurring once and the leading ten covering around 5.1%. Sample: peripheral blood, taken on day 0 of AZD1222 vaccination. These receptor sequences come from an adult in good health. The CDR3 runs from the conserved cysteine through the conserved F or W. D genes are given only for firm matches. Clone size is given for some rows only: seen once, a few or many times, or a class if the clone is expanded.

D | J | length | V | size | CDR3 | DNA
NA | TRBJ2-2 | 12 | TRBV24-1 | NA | CATRAYSGELFF | TGTGCCACCAGGGCCTATTCCGGGGAGCTGTTTTTT
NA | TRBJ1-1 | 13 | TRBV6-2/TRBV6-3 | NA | CASSLFRNTEAFF | TGTGCCAGCAGTTTATTTCGGAACACTGAAGCTTTCTTT
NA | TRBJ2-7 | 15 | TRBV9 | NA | CASSVGGLSSYEQYF | TGTGCCAGCAGCGTAGGGGGGTTGTCGTCCTACGAGCAGTACTTC
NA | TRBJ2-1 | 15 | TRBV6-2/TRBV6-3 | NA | CASSYMGRSYNEQFF | TGTGCCAGCAGTTACATGGGCAGATCCTACAATGAGCAGTTCTTC
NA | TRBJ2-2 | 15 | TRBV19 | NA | CASRRFRAQTGELFF | TGTGCCAGTAGGAGGTTTAGGGCACAAACCGGGGAGCTGTTTTTT
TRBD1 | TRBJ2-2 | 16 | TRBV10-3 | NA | CAISERGQGLTGELFF | TGTGCCATCAGTGAGAGGGGGCAGGGTCTAACCGGGGAGCTGTTTTTT
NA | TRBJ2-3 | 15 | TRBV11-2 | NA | CASSLGVFSTDTQYF | TGTGCCAGCAGCTTAGGTGTTTTCTCCACAGATACGCAGTATTTT
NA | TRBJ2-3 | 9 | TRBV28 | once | CATGDTQYF | TGTGCCACCGGGGATACGCAGTATTTT
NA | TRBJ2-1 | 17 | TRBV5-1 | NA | CASSQPYLKAGAFEQFF | TGCGCCAGCAGCCAACCGTACTTAAAGGCTGGGGCTTTTGAGCAGTTCTTC
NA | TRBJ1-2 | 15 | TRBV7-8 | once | CASSFTGTTNYGYTF | TGTGCCAGCAGCTTTACCGGGACAACTAACTATGGCTACACCTTC
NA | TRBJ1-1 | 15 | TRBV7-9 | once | CASSAPGYAVTEAFF | TGTGCCAGCAGCGCTCCAGGGTATGCCGTGACTGAAGCTTTCTTT
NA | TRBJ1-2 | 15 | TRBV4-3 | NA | CASSLSSRSNYGYTF | TGCGCCAGCAGCCTCAGTAGCAGGTCTAACTATGGCTACACCTTC
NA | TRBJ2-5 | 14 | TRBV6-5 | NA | CASTFGFEGETQYF | TGTGCCAGCACCTTTGGCTTCGAGGGGGAGACCCAGTACTTC
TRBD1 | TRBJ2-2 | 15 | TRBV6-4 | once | CASLYRGRYTGELFF | TGTGCCAGCCTTTACAGGGGGCGGTACACCGGGGAGCTGTTTTTT
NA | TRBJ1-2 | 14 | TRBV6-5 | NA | CASTRTGEHYGYTF | TGTGCCAGCACGAGGACGGGGGAGCACTATGGCTACACCTTC
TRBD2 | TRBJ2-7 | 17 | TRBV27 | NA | CASSRLGGGAENYEQYF | TGTGCCAGCAGCCGACTCGGCGGGGGGGCCGAGAACTACGAGCAGTACTTC
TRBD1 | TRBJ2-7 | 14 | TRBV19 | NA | CASSKQGNLYEQYF | TGTGCCAGTAGTAAACAGGGGAATCTTTACGAGCAGTACTTC
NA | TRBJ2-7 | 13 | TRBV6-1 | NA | CASSERAGHEQYF | TGTGCCAGCAGTGAACGGGCTGGGCACGAGCAGTACTTC
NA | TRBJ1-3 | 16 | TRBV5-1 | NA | CASSLGETHGGNTIYF | TGCGCCAGCAGCTTGGGTGAGACTCATGGAGGAAACACCATATATTTT
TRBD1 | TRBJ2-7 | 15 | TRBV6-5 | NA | CASSRAGQGFHEQYF | TGTGCCAGCAGCAGAGCGGGACAGGGGTTCCACGAGCAGTACTTC
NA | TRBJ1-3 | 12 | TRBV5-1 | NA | CASSPSGNTIYF | TGCGCCAGCAGCCCGTCCGGAAACACCATATATTTT
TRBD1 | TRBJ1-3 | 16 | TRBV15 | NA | CATSESRGRSGNTIYF | TGTGCCACCAGCGAGAGCAGGGGGAGGTCTGGAAACACCATATATTTT
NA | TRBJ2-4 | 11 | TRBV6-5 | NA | CASKQLNIQYF | TGTGCCAGCAAACAGTTAAACATTCAGTACTTC
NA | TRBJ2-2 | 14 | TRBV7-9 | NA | CASSVTANTGELFF | TGTGCCAGCAGCGTCACAGCGAACACCGGGGAGCTGTTTTTT
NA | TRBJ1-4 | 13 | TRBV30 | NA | CAWSARVNEKLFF | TGTGCCTGGAGTGCCAGGGTAAATGAAAAACTGTTTTTT
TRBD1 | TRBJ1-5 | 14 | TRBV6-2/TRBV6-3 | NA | CASSRQGAIQPQHF | TGTGCCAGCAGCCGACAGGGGGCCATTCAGCCCCAGCATTTT
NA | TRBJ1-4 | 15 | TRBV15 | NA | CATSRGGLLNEKLFF | TGTGCCACCAGCAGAGGGGGACTCCTGAATGAAAAACTGTTTTTT
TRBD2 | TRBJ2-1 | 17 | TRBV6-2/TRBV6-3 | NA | CASSYTLTSGNSNEQFF | TGTGCCAGCAGTTACACTTTGACTAGCGGGAACTCGAATGAGCAGTTCTTC
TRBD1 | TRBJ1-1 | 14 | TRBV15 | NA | CATSRTGGKGTAFF | TGTGCCACCAGCAGAACAGGGGGCAAAGGAACGGCTTTCTTT
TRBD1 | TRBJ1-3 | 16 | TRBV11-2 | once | CASRKGALLAGNTIYF | TGTGCCAGCAGGAAGGGGGCACTATTGGCTGGAAACACCATATATTTT
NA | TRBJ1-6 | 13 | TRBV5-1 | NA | CASSLDRNSPLHF | TGCGCCAGCAGCTTGGACAGAAATTCACCCCTCCACTTT
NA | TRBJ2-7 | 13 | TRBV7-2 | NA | CASSSHLPDEQYF | TGTGCCAGCAGCTCTCATTTGCCCGACGAGCAGTACTTC
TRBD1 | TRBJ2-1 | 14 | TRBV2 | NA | CASSGGTGENEQFF | TGTGCCAGCAGTGGGGGGACAGGGGAAAATGAGCAGTTCTTC
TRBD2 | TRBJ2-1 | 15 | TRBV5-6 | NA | CASSLPSGSYNEQFF | TGTGCCAGCAGCTTACCTAGCGGCTCCTACAATGAGCAGTTCTTC
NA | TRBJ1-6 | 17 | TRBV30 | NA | CAWSVQKASSYNSPLHF | TGTGCCTGGAGTGTACAGAAGGCTAGCTCCTATAATTCACCCCTCCACTTT